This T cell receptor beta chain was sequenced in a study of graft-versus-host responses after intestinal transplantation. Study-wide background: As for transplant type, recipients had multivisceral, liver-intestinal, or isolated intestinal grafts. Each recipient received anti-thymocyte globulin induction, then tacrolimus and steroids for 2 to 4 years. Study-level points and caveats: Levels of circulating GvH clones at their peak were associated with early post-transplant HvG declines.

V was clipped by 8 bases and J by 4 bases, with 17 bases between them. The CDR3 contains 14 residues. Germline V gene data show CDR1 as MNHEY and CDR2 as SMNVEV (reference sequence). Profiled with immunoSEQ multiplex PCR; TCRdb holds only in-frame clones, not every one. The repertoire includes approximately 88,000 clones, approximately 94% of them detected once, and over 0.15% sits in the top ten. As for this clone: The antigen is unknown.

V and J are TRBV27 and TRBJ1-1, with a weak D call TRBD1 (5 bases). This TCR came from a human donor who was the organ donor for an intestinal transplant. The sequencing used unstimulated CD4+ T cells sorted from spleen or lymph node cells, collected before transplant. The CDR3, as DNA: TGTGCCAGCGCTTGGGAGGGGTCCGTCACTGAAGCTTTCTTT. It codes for CASAWEGSVTEAFF.